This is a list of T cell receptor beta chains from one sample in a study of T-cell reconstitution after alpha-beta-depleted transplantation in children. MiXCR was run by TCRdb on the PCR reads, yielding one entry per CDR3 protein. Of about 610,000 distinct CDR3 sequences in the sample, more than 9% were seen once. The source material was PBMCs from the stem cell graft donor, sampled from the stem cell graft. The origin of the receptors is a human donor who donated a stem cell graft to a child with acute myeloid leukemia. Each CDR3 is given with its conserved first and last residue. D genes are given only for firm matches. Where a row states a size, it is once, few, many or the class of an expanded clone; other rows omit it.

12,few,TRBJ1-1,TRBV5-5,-,CASSLAPTKELF,TGTGCCAGCAGCTTGGCCCCCACAAAGGAGCTCTTT
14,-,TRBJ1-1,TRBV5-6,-,CASSLMQLNTEAFF,TGTGCCAGCAGCTTGATGCAGCTGAACACTGAAGCTTTCTTT
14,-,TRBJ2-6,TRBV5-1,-,CASRGGSGANVLTF,TGCGCCAGCAGGGGCGGCTCTGGGGCCAACGTCCTGACTTTC
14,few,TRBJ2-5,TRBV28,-,CASSLWGNQETQYF,TGTGCCAGCAGTTTGTGGGGCAACCAAGAGACCCAGTACTTC
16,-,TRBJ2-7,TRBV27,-,CASHPLGGTLSYEQYF,TGTGCCAGCCACCCGCTTGGGGGGACCCTCTCCTACGAGCAGTACTTC
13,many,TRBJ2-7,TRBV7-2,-,CASSLAQTYEQYF,TGTGCCAGCAGCTTGGCCCAGACCTACGAGCAGTACTTC
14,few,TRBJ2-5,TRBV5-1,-,CASSLDGIVETQYF,TGCGCCAGCAGCTTGGACGGAATTGTCGAGACCCAGTACTTC
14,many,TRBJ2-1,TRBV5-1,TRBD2,CASSIVGGNNEQFF,TGCGCCAGCAGCATCGTCGGGGGGAACAATGAGCAGTTCTTC
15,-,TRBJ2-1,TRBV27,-,CASSAGSMSYNEQFF,TGTGCCAGCAGCGCCGGGAGTATGTCCTACAATGAGCAGTTCTTC
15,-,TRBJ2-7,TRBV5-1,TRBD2,CASSLGVAGTYEQYF,TGCGCCAGCAGCTTGGGGGTAGCGGGAACGTACGAGCAGTACTTC
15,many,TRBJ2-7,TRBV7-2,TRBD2,CASSIQGLGFYEQYF,TGTGCCAGCAGCATCCAGGGACTAGGGTTCTACGAGCAGTACTTC
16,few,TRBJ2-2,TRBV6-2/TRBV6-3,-,CASSKSPGVGAGELFF,TGTGCCAGCAGCAAATCACCCGGAGTCGGGGCCGGGGAGCTGTTTTTT
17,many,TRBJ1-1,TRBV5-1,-,CASSLQEGQGANTEAFF,TGCGCCAGCAGCCTACAGGAGGGCCAGGGAGCGAACACTGAAGCTTTCTTT
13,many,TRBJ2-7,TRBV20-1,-,CSARSGNSYEQYF,TGCAGTGCTAGATCCGGGAACTCCTACGAGCAGTACTTC
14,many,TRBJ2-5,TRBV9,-,CASSVQGAQETQYF,TGTGCCAGCAGCGTACAGGGTGCACAAGAGACCCAGTACTTC
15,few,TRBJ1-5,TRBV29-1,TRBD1,CSVEVGGQGGQPQHF,TGCAGCGTTGAAGTGGGGGGACAGGGAGGCCAGCCCCAGCATTTT
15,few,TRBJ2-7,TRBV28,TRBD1,CASSFRDRGVYEQYF,TGTGCCAGCAGTTTTCGGGACAGGGGGGTCTACGAGCAGTACTTC
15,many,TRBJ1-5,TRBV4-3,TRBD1,CASSQGTGGNQPQHF,TGCGCCAGCAGCCAAGGGACAGGGGGAAATCAGCCCCAGCATTTT
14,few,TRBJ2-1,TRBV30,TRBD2,CASRLAGPLGEQFF,TGTGCCAGCCGACTAGCGGGACCTCTGGGCGAGCAGTTCTTC
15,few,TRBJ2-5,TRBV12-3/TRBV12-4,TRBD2,CASTMGLAGGETQYF,TGTGCCAGCACCATGGGACTAGCGGGAGGAGAGACCCAGTACTTC
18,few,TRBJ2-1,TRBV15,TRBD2,CATSKAGGANPYYNEQFF,TGTGCCACCAGCAAAGCGGGAGGGGCCAACCCCTACTACAATGAGCAGTTCTTC
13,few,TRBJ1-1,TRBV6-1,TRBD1,CASSDRVDDEAFF,TGTGCCAGCAGCGACAGGGTGGATGATGAAGCTTTCTTT
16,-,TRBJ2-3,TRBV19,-,CASSIPGGPGTDTQYF,TGTGCCAGTAGTATTCCTGGAGGGCCGGGCACAGATACGCAGTATTTT
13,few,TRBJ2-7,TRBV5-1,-,CASSLPPTYEQYF,TGCGCCAGCAGCTTACCTCCTACCTACGAGCAGTACTTC
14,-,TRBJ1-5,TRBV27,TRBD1,CASRDRASNQPQHF,TGTGCCAGCAGGGACAGGGCAAGCAATCAGCCCCAGCATTTT
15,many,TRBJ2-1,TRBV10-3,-,CAISESGGGMNEQFF,TGTGCCATCAGTGAGTCCGGGGGCGGTATGAATGAGCAGTTCTTC
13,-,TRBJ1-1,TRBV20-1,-,CSARRQGGTEAFF,TGCAGTGCTAGAAGGCAGGGAGGGACTGAAGCTTTCTTT
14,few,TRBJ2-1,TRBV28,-,CASKKERTGNEQFF,TGTGCCAGCAAAAAGGAGAGAACTGGCAATGAGCAGTTCTTC
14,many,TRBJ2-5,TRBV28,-,CASSPSSGEETQYF,TGTGCCAGCAGCCCATCGTCAGGGGAAGAGACCCAGTACTTC
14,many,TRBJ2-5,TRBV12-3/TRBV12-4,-,CASSSLQGQETQYF,TGTGCCAGCAGTTCTCTACAGGGACAAGAGACCCAGTACTTC
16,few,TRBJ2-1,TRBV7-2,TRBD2,CASSYSPTSGYNEQFF,TGTGCCAGCAGCTACTCCCCGACTAGCGGATACAATGAGCAGTTCTTC
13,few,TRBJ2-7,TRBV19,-,CASSIGLGYEQYF,TGTGCCAGTAGTATCGGCCTAGGCTACGAGCAGTACTTC
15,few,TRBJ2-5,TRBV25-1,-,CASRPGPPLGETQYF,TGTGCCAGCAGACCCGGGCCACCCTTAGGGGAGACCCAGTACTTC
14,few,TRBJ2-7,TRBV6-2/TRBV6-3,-,CASGGTEFPYEQYF,TGTGCCAGCGGCGGGACAGAGTTTCCGTACGAGCAGTACTTC
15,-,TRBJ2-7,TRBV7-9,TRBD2,CASSLASGSLSEQYF,TGTGCCAGCAGCTTAGCTAGCGGGAGCTTGAGCGAGCAGTACTTC
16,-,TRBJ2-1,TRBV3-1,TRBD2,CASSLLAGGPDGEQFF,TGTGCCAGCAGCCTTCTAGCGGGAGGGCCCGATGGTGAGCAGTTCTTC
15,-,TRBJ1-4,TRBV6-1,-,CASSALGSSNEKLFF,TGTGCCAGCAGTGCTTTGGGGTCCTCTAATGAAAAACTGTTTTTT
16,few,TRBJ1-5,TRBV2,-,CASREGRGESNQPQHF,TGTGCCAGCCGTGAGGGAAGGGGGGAGAGCAATCAGCCCCAGCATTTT
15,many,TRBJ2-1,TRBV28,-,CASSKPGLPYNEQFF,TGTGCCAGCAGTAAACCGGGACTCCCCTACAATGAGCAGTTCTTC
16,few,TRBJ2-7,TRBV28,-,CASSLYRGGAIYEQYF,TGTGCCAGCAGTCTGTACCGAGGGGGTGCGATCTACGAGCAGTACTTC
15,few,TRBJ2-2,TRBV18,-,CASSPGDKNTGELFF,TGTGCCAGCTCACCGGGGGACAAGAACACCGGGGAGCTGTTTTTT
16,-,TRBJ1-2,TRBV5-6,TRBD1,CASSYGQGEALYGYTF,TGTGCCAGCAGCTACGGACAGGGGGAGGCCCTTTATGGCTACACCTTC